This T cell receptor (beta chain) was identified in a study of T cells in women clearing cervical HPV infection. Study-wide background: With HLA typing for only a few women, HLA confounding remains possible.

Profiled with immunoSEQ multiplex PCR; TCRdb holds only in-frame clones, not every one. Its table records tens of thousands of clones. The CDR3 covers 15 residues. Losses at the gene ends were 0 bases for V and 6 bases for J; bases not matched to a gene: 7. Germline V gene sequence: CDR1 DFQATT, CDR2 SNEGSKA (reference sequence). On this clone itself: The read halts 3 residues ahead of the CDR3 end, with the missing end drawn from the germline J gene.

Sequencing input: blood buffy coat. The receptor comes from a woman between 18 and 70 years old with a cervical HPV16 infection that either progressed to CIN3+ or cleared (not recorded which). V gene TRBV20-1 combines with J gene TRBJ1-5; 8 nucleotides align to TRBD1. CDR3 bases read: TGCAGTGCTAGAGATAGGTCAGGGGGCGGTCAGCCC. Protein: CSARDRSGGGQP. The complete CDR3 protein is CSARDRSGGGQPQHF.